The next 21 T cell receptor beta chains were all read from a single sample in a study of blood T cell repertoires in COVID-19. The table came from immunoSEQ multiplex PCR; TCRdb's copy has only in-frame clones and leaves some out. The repertoire has 400,000 to 450,000 clones, 70% to 90% of them found once; the top ten carry roughly 0.78%. Sequencing was done on a sample of peripheral blood. Receptor source: a man younger than 30 with COVID-19, enrolled during active disease.

The V gene is TRBV6-6, the J gene TRBJ2-7, with D tentatively TRBD1 (5 bases). From germline, CDR1 is MNHNY and CDR2 SVGAGI (reference sequence). The CDR3 is 11 amino acids. Trimming cost V 6 bases and J 2 bases, with 5 bases left between them. The CDR3 DNA is TGTGCCAGCAGGGACACCTACGAGCAGTACTTC. It specifies CASRDTYEQYF.

The chain has TRBV2 and TRBJ2-1; 8 bases match TRBD1. This CDR3 is built from 18 residues. The germline V gene has CDR1 SNHLY and CDR2 FYNNEI. The trim removed 1 base at V and 6 bases at J, leaving 14 bases unmatched. CDR3 nucleotide sequence: TGTGCCAGCAGTGAAGGAATTGAGCACAGGACAGGGTTCAATGAGCAGTTCTTC. As protein: CASSEGIEHRTGFNEQFF.

The chain joins TRBV15 to TRBJ2-7, with 8 bases identical to TRBD1. From germline, CDR1 is LNHNV and CDR2 YYDKDF (reference sequence). CDR3 length equals 14 residues. V shed 4 bases and J 2 bases; nucleotides not matched to a gene: 4. The CDR3 loop reads CATSKQTGAYEQYF. Here the CDR3 DNA reads TGTGCCACCAGCAAACAGACAGGGGCCTACGAGCAGTACTTC.

Points on this clone: Other DNA sequences within the sample encode an identical CDR3. The chain combines TRBV20-1 with TRBJ1-1; no definite D call. The CDR3 is made up of 11 amino acids. CDR1 and CDR2 from the germline V gene are DFQATT and SNEGSKA (reference sequence). V was pared by 6 bases and J by 1 base, with 6 bases between. The CDR3 nucleotides are TGCAGTGCCCCGGGGAACACTGAAGCTTTCTTT. It yields the protein CSAPGNTEAFF.

The chain employs TRBV7-5 and TRBJ2-5; the table calls TRBD1, which could not be checked here. TRBV7-5 is termed a pseudogene. The CDR3 totals 15 residues. The CDR3 region has the DNA TGTGTCAGAAGCCACCTAAGGGACAGCCAAGAGACCCAGTACTTC. Encoded protein: CVRSHLRDSQETQYF.

The chain uses TRBV6-5 and TRBJ1-1; 7 bases line up with TRBD1. The CDR3 has 15 residues. V lost 5 bases to trimming and J lost 1 base; unmatched junction nucleotides: 7. Germline-derived CDR1 and CDR2 are MNHEY and SVGAGI. Written as DNA, the CDR3 is TGTGCCAGCAGTCGAAATAACAGGGGGAACACTGAAGCTTTCTTT. Encoded protein: CASSRNNRGNTEAFF.

This clone was recorded once. The CDR3 protein is CASSDGQGYVGELFF. CDR3 sequence (DNA): TGTGCCAGCAGCGACGGACAGGGCTACGTAGGGGAGCTGTTTTTT. The V gene is TRBV9, the J gene TRBJ2-2; TRBD1 agrees at 8 bases. The V gene end was trimmed by 3 bases and the J gene end by 8 bases; junction bases not matched to a gene: 9. CDR1 SGDLS and CDR2 YYNGEE come from the germline V gene. This CDR3 is built from 15 residues.

V and J are TRBV19 and TRBJ2-2; D possibly corresponds to TRBD2 (6 bases). Deletions cut 5 bases from V and 3 bases from J, with 10 bases between. This CDR3 has 14 amino acids. Looked up from germline, CDR1 is LNHDA and CDR2 is SQIVND (reference sequence). The CDR3 DNA sequence: TGTGCCAGTAGTCTCGGGGGACACACCGGGGAGCTGTTTTTT. As protein: CASSLGGHTGELFF.

This clone was counted once. V and J are TRBV5-6 and TRBJ2-5, with a tentative D call TRBD2 (6 bases). Trimming shortened V by 0 bases and J by 5 bases, and 14 bases separated the two germline ends. The CDR3 contains 15 residues. Germline V gene data show CDR1 as SGHDT and CDR2 as YYEEEE. Here the CDR3 reads CASSLDWGEWETQYF. The CDR3 nucleotides read TGTGCCAGCAGCTTGGATTGGGGGGAATGGGAGACCCAGTACTTC.

The genes are TRBV3-1 (or the pseudogene TRBV3-2) and TRBJ2-1; D unresolved. Germline V gene data show CDR1 as LGHDT and CDR2 as YNNKEL (reference sequence). This CDR3 contains 13 residues. V gave up 0 bases and J gave up 8 bases, with 8 bases separating them. CDR3: CASSQDASDEQFF. The CDR3 bases are TGTGCCAGCAGCCAAGACGCCAGCGATGAGCAGTTCTTC.

The chain combines TRBV6-5 with TRBJ2-1; a possible D gene is TRBD1 (6 bases). Germline CDR1 is MNHEY and CDR2 is SVGAGI. The CDR3 is 13 residues long. V was shortened by 5 bases and J by 6 bases, with 11 bases between the two germline ends. The chain's CDR3 is CASSRSRGNEQFF. The CDR3 nucleotides read TGTGCCAGCAGTCGGAGCAGGGGCAATGAGCAGTTCTTC.

The chain is built from TRBV3-1 (or the pseudogene TRBV3-2) and TRBJ2-1, with TRBD2 matching 8 bases. This CDR3 is built from 13 residues. V lost 4 bases and J lost 8; bases outside the gene matches: 4. Germline V gene lookup returns CDR1 LGHDT and CDR2 YNNKEL (reference sequence). The CDR3 is CASSRGTRHEQFF. CDR3 DNA sequence: TGTGCCAGCAGCCGCGGGACTAGACATGAGCAGTTCTTC.

The rearrangement uses TRBV2 and TRBJ2-7, with a tentative D call TRBD2 (6 bases). In germline, CDR1 is SNHLY, CDR2 FYNNEI. There are 14 residues in the CDR3. The V and J ends lost 3 bases and 5 bases respectively, with 14 bases between them. Here the CDR3 reads CASSDGGRIDEQYF. The CDR3 DNA sequence: TGTGCCAGCAGTGACGGGGGACGGATCGACGAGCAGTACTTC. Filled out from reference TRBV2 and TRBJ2-7, the complete variable domain reads EPEVTQTPSHQVTQMGQEVILRCVPISNHLYFYWYRQILGQKVEFLVSFYNNEISEKSEIFDDQFSVERPDGSNFTLKIRSTKLEDSAMYFCASSDGGRIDEQYFGPGTRLTVT.

This clone was seen a few times. The genes are TRBV19 and TRBJ2-6, with D possibly matching TRBD1 (6 bases). Germline values: CDR1 LNHDA, CDR2 SQIVND (reference sequence). CDR3 length equals 16 residues. V was cut by 4 bases and J by 0 bases, with 10 bases left in between. The CDR3 here is CASSTTGISGANVLTF. Written as DNA, the CDR3 is TGTGCCAGTAGTACCACAGGGATCTCTGGGGCCAACGTCCTGACTTTC. Full variable domain (outside the CDR3, taken from reference TRBV19 and TRBJ2-6): DGGITQSPKYLFRKEGQNVTLSCEQNLNHDAMYWYRQDPGQGLRLIYYSQIVNDFQKGDIAEGYSVSREKKESFPLTVTSAQKNPTAFYLCASSTTGISGANVLTFGAGSRLTVL.

The chain employs TRBV29-1 and TRBJ2-7; D unresolved. The V end was cut by 4 bases, the J end by 3 bases, with 10 bases between. The germline gives CDR1 SQVTM, CDR2 ANQGSEA. The CDR3 length is 12 residues. The CDR3 spells CSVAVADYEQYF. CDR3 in DNA: TGCAGCGTTGCCGTGGCGGACTACGAGCAGTACTTC.

The chain uses TRBV2 and TRBJ1-1, with D maybe TRBD1 (5 bases). Germline loops: CDR1 SNHLY, CDR2 FYNNEI. The CDR3 has 12 residues. V was shortened by 10 bases and J by 4 bases, with 13 bases between the two germline ends. CDR3 in amino acids: CATHQGGTEAFF. CDR3 in DNA: TGTGCCACCCATCAGGGAGGCACTGAAGCTTTCTTT.

The chain uses TRBV12-3 or TRBV12-4 and TRBJ1-1; no definite D call. The CDR3 runs 13 residues. V was cut by 5 bases and J by 6 bases, with 13 bases left in between. The CDR3 sequence is CASSPSRDSEAFF. CDR3 bases: TGTGCCAGCAGTCCTTCCCGGGATTCTGAAGCTTTCTTT.

V is TRBV11-2 and J is TRBJ2-3, with 12 bases lining up with TRBD2. Germline V gene sequence: CDR1 SGHAT, CDR2 FQNNGV. V shed 5 bases and J 6 bases; nucleotides not matched to a gene: 9. CDR3 length: 16 amino acids. The chain's CDR3 is CASSRTSGERRDTQYF. CDR3 bases: TGTGCCAGCAGCAGGACTAGCGGGGAGCGCAGGGATACGCAGTATTTT. Filled out from reference TRBV11-2 and TRBJ2-3, the complete variable domain reads EAGVAQSPRYKIIEKRQSVAFWCNPISGHATLYWYQQILGQGPKLLIQFQNNGVVDDSQLPKDRFSAERLKGVDSTLKIQPAKLEDSAVYLCASSRTSGERRDTQYFGPGTRLTVL.

The CDR3 loop reads CASSPGRGSAGVREQYF. The CDR3 DNA reads as TGTGCCAGCAGCCCTGGAAGGGGATCAGCGGGAGTCCGGGAGCAGTACTTC. J is TRBJ2-7 and V is TRBV3-1 (or the pseudogene TRBV3-2); the match to TRBD2 covers 8 bases. The CDR3 spans 17 residues. V shed 4 bases and J 7 bases; nucleotides not matched to a gene: 18. CDR1 and CDR2 from the germline V gene are LGHDT and YNNKEL (reference sequence).

This clone was counted between two and nine times. This chain joins TRBV7-3 and TRBJ2-2; the D gene is possibly TRBD1 (6 bases). V lost 6 bases and J lost 1, with 12 bases in between. The CDR3 consists of 15 residues. Germline CDR1 and CDR2: SGHTA and FQGTGA. The CDR3 DNA is TGTGCCAGCAGGCCGGGACACCTGAACACCGGGGAGCTGTTTTTT. As protein: CASRPGHLNTGELFF.

The CDR3 protein is CASSQEGRDGDTQYF. CDR3 DNA sequence: TGCGCCAGCAGCCAAGAAGGCAGGGATGGCGATACGCAGTATTTT. This chain joins TRBV4-1 and TRBJ2-3, with D possibly being TRBD1 (5 bases). This CDR3 has 15 amino acids. V was clipped by 0 bases and J by 6 bases, with 13 bases between them. Germline values: CDR1 MGHRA, CDR2 YSYEKL.